A single TCR beta chain is shown here with its context. This sample is drawn from a study of blood T cell repertoires in COVID-19. Background on the study: The analysed material was cDNA or gDNA that came from T cells, B-cell-depleted T cells, or PBMCs.

Repertoires were generated with immunoSEQ multiplex PCR, while TCRdb's copy carries only in-frame clones and drops some. The sample includes roughly 60,000 clones, approximately 88% of them seen just once. The CDR3 is 15 amino acids. Germline CDR1 is LNHDA and CDR2 is SQIVND (reference sequence). Trimming removed 3 bases from V and 4 bases from J; junction bases left unmatched: 1. Source material: peripheral blood. The receptor was isolated from a human donor in a cohort sampled during active COVID-19. The chain links TRBV19 to TRBJ1-6, with 9 bases that match TRBD1. DNA for the CDR3: TGTGCCAGTAGTATCGGACAGGGGTATAATTCACCCCTCCACTTT. Encoded protein: CASSIGQGYNSPLHF.